This T cell receptor beta chain comes out of a study of cytomegalovirus exposure and HLA in healthy donors. Whole-study results and caveats: It was taken for granted in presence/absence analyses that sequencing depth across donors was roughly uniform. The likely origin of a cluster of highly shared sequence variants was a sequencing artifact.

In the case of this clone: Its cognate antigen is unknown.

In the PCR, 60 Vbeta and 13 Jbeta primers were used. TCRdb's copy holds only in-frame clones and misses some; the assay was immunoSEQ multiplex PCR. This sample has 99,000 or so clones, with over 75% found just once. Sequenced input: PBMCs. This clonotype was obtained from a woman between 40 and 50 years old in good health and CMV-seropositive.

Here the CDR3 DNA reads TGTGCCAGCAGCGGAGCGGGGGGCCGTACAGATACGCAGTATTTT. It encodes CASSGAGGRTDTQYF. The chain couples TRBV5-5 to TRBJ2-3; TRBD2 agrees at 9 bases. The V gene's germline CDR1 is SGHKS and CDR2 YYEKEE (reference sequence). The V segment lost 4 bases and the J segment 3 bases; nucleotides outside the gene matches: 6. The CDR3 covers 15 residues.